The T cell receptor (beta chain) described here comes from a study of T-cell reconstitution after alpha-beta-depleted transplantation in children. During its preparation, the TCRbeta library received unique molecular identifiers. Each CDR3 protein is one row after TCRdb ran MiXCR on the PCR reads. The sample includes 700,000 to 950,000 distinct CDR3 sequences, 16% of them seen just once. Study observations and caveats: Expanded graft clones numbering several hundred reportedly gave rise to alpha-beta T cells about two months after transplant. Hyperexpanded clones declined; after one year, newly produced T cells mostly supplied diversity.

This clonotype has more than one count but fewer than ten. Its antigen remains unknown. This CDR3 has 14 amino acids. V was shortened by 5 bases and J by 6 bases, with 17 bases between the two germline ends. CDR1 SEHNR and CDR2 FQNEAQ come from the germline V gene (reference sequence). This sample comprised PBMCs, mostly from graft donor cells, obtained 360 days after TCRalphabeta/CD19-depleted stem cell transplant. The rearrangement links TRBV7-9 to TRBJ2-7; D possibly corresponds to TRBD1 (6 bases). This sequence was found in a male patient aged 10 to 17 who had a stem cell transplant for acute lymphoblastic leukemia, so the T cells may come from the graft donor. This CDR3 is CASSQTYRVGEQYF. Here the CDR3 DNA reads TGTGCCAGCAGCCAAACGTACAGGGTCGGCGAGCAGTACTTC.